These T cell receptor beta chains were read from a single sample in a study of blood T cell repertoires in COVID-19. TCRdb keeps only in-frame clones here, not all; method: immunoSEQ multiplex PCR. The repertoire holds about 150,000 clones, over 75% seen once, with around 16% in the top ten. Sequencing was done on a sample of peripheral blood. These receptors were obtained from a middle-aged woman with acute or convalescent COVID-19. CDR3s include the opening cysteine and the closing phenylalanine or tryptophan. Each record gives: D gene, V gene, clone size, J gene, CDR3 protein, CDR3 DNA. A D gene is named only where the DNA matches it firmly. The listing skips clone size in some rows; elsewhere it reads once, few, many or a size class.

d_gene: -; v_gene: TRBV5-1; abundance: -; j_gene: TRBJ1-2; CDR3aa: CASSLDGAENYGYTF; CDR3nt: TGCGCCAGCAGCTTGGATGGGGCCGAGAACTATGGCTACACCTTC
d_gene: TRBD1; v_gene: TRBV6-5; abundance: -; j_gene: TRBJ1-1; CDR3aa: CASSYGTGGGGAEAFF; CDR3nt: TGTGCCAGCAGTTACGGGACAGGGGGCGGTGGGGCTGAAGCTTTCTTT
d_gene: TRBD1; v_gene: TRBV28; abundance: -; j_gene: TRBJ2-3; CDR3aa: CASSYRQGFTDTQYF; CDR3nt: TGTGCCAGCAGCTACCGACAGGGTTTCACAGATACGCAGTATTTT
d_gene: TRBD2; v_gene: TRBV7-9; abundance: -; j_gene: TRBJ2-3; CDR3aa: CASSKTSGEYTDTQYF; CDR3nt: TGTGCCAGCAGCAAGACTAGCGGGGAGTACACAGATACGCAGTATTTT
d_gene: -; v_gene: TRBV12-3/TRBV12-4; abundance: -; j_gene: TRBJ2-1; CDR3aa: CATREPSYNEQFF; CDR3nt: TGTGCCACACGAGAGCCCTCCTACAATGAGCAGTTCTTC
d_gene: TRBD2; v_gene: TRBV5-1; abundance: -; j_gene: TRBJ2-3; CDR3aa: CASSFGRTSGSGTDTQYF; CDR3nt: TGCGCCAGCAGCTTTGGGAGAACTAGCGGGAGTGGCACAGATACGCAGTATTTT
d_gene: -; v_gene: TRBV7-9; abundance: -; j_gene: TRBJ2-7; CDR3aa: CASSLAPPGAGQSYEQYF; CDR3nt: TGTGCCAGCAGCTTAGCCCCCCCCGGAGCGGGACAATCCTACGAGCAGTACTTC
d_gene: -; v_gene: TRBV12-3/TRBV12-4; abundance: once; j_gene: TRBJ2-7; CDR3aa: CASSSPGYYEQYF; CDR3nt: TGTGCCAGCAGTTCCCCGGGGTACTACGAGCAGTACTTC
d_gene: -; v_gene: TRBV18; abundance: -; j_gene: TRBJ2-7; CDR3aa: CASSLERASSYEQYF; CDR3nt: TGTGCCAGCTCACTTGAGCGGGCGAGCTCCTACGAGCAGTACTTC
d_gene: TRBD1; v_gene: TRBV5-5; abundance: -; j_gene: TRBJ2-2; CDR3aa: CASSNTGGYGGELFF; CDR3nt: TGTGCCAGCAGCAACACAGGGGGCTATGGCGGGGAGCTGTTTTTT
d_gene: TRBD1; v_gene: TRBV24-1; abundance: -; j_gene: TRBJ1-2; CDR3aa: CATSVDRDYGYTF; CDR3nt: TGTGCCACCAGTGTCGACAGGGACTATGGCTACACCTTC
d_gene: TRBD2; v_gene: TRBV30; abundance: few; j_gene: TRBJ2-1; CDR3aa: CAWSETSAYNEQFF; CDR3nt: TGTGCCTGGAGTGAGACTAGCGCATACAATGAGCAGTTCTTC
d_gene: TRBD2; v_gene: TRBV9; abundance: -; j_gene: TRBJ2-3; CDR3aa: CASSGTSGGVIDTQYF; CDR3nt: TGTGCCAGCAGCGGTACTAGCGGGGGGGTAATAGATACGCAGTATTTT
d_gene: -; v_gene: TRBV21-1; abundance: -; j_gene: TRBJ2-1; CDR3aa: CASFLRTTSENNEQFF; CDR3nt: TGTGCCAGCTTCCTCCGAACTACTAGCGAGAACAATGAGCAGTTCTTC
d_gene: -; v_gene: TRBV18; abundance: -; j_gene: TRBJ2-7; CDR3aa: CASSPAAYEQYF; CDR3nt: TGTGCCAGCTCACCGGCAGCCTACGAGCAGTACTTC
d_gene: -; v_gene: TRBV7-9; abundance: -; j_gene: TRBJ1-1; CDR3aa: CASSPTGGGTEAFF; CDR3nt: TGTGCCAGCAGCCCAACGGGGGGGGGCACTGAAGCTTTCTTT
d_gene: -; v_gene: TRBV13; abundance: once; j_gene: TRBJ1-6; CDR3aa: CASSRTGLSYSPLHF; CDR3nt: TGTGCCAGCAGCCGTACAGGGTTATCGTATTCACCCCTCCACTTT
d_gene: TRBD1; v_gene: TRBV19; abundance: -; j_gene: TRBJ1-2; CDR3aa: CASSWGQTPSYGYTF; CDR3nt: TGTGCCAGTAGTTGGGGACAGACCCCGAGCTATGGCTACACCTTC
d_gene: TRBD2; v_gene: TRBV30; abundance: -; j_gene: TRBJ2-7; CDR3aa: CAWSVMGLPYEQYF; CDR3nt: TGTGCCTGGAGTGTAATGGGACTACCCTACGAGCAGTACTTC
d_gene: TRBD1; v_gene: TRBV28; abundance: once; j_gene: TRBJ1-1; CDR3aa: CASPASNRGSTEAFF; CDR3nt: TGTGCCAGCCCCGCATCAAACAGGGGGTCCACTGAAGCTTTCTTT
d_gene: -; v_gene: TRBV30; abundance: -; j_gene: TRBJ1-1; CDR3aa: CAWSTQRGAFF; CDR3nt: TGTGCCTGGAGCACTCAACGGGGGGCTTTCTTT
d_gene: -; v_gene: TRBV30; abundance: once; j_gene: TRBJ2-5; CDR3aa: CAWSGGGEETQYF; CDR3nt: TGTGCCTGGAGTGGTGGAGGGGAAGAGACCCAGTACTTC
d_gene: TRBD2; v_gene: TRBV30; abundance: -; j_gene: TRBJ2-3; CDR3aa: CAWSVGTGGRNTQYF; CDR3nt: TGTGCCTGGAGTGTAGGGACGGGGGGGAGAAATACGCAGTATTTT
d_gene: -; v_gene: TRBV5-4; abundance: -; j_gene: TRBJ2-7; CDR3aa: CASSPGGTGLREQYF; CDR3nt: TGTGCCAGCAGCCCGGGGGGGACAGGGCTTCGCGAGCAGTACTTC
d_gene: TRBD1; v_gene: TRBV7-7; abundance: -; j_gene: TRBJ2-1; CDR3aa: CASARTGTDNEQFF; CDR3nt: TGTGCTAGCGCCAGGACAGGGACGGACAATGAGCAGTTCTTC
d_gene: -; v_gene: TRBV14; abundance: few; j_gene: TRBJ2-7; CDR3aa: CASSPARRGTYEQYF; CDR3nt: TGTGCCAGCAGCCCGGCCCGGCGGGGTACCTACGAGCAGTACTTC
d_gene: -; v_gene: TRBV27; abundance: -; j_gene: TRBJ1-1; CDR3aa: CASSYTGFTEAFF; CDR3nt: TGTGCCAGCAGTTATACAGGGTTCACTGAAGCTTTCTTT
d_gene: TRBD2; v_gene: TRBV5-4; abundance: -; j_gene: TRBJ2-1; CDR3aa: CASSPGTSGGAGIISEQFF; CDR3nt: TGTGCCAGCAGCCCTGGGACTAGCGGGGGGGCCGGTATCATAAGTGAGCAGTTCTTC
d_gene: -; v_gene: TRBV3-1/TRBV3-2; abundance: -; j_gene: TRBJ1-4; CDR3aa: CASSLKTGQSWRNEKLFF; CDR3nt: TGTGCCAGCAGCCTAAAGACCGGTCAATCGTGGCGGAATGAAAAACTGTTTTTT
d_gene: -; v_gene: TRBV21-1; abundance: -; j_gene: TRBJ2-7; CDR3aa: CASPDADRGLYEQYF; CDR3nt: TGTGCCAGCCCCGACGCGGACAGGGGGCTCTACGAGCAGTACTTC
d_gene: TRBD2; v_gene: TRBV28; abundance: -; j_gene: TRBJ2-1; CDR3aa: CASSPGTSGGEEQFF; CDR3nt: TGTGCCAGCAGTCCAGGGACTAGCGGGGGGGAAGAGCAGTTCTTC
d_gene: TRBD2; v_gene: TRBV30; abundance: -; j_gene: TRBJ2-1; CDR3aa: CAWSARLAGVYNEQFF; CDR3nt: TGTGCCTGGAGTGCAAGACTAGCGGGAGTCTACAATGAGCAGTTCTTC
d_gene: -; v_gene: TRBV15; abundance: few; j_gene: TRBJ1-1; CDR3aa: CATNSLRGNTEAFF; CDR3nt: TGTGCCACCAACTCACTGCGGGGAAACACTGAAGCTTTCTTT
d_gene: TRBD1; v_gene: TRBV5-1; abundance: -; j_gene: TRBJ1-2; CDR3aa: CASSSTRDRYGYTF; CDR3nt: TGCGCCAGCAGCTCGACAAGGGACAGATATGGCTACACCTTC
d_gene: -; v_gene: TRBV4-2; abundance: -; j_gene: TRBJ2-3; CDR3aa: CASSHEAPQTTDTQYF; CDR3nt: TGTGCCAGCAGCCACGAGGCGCCCCAAACCACAGATACGCAGTATTTT
d_gene: TRBD2; v_gene: TRBV4-1; abundance: -; j_gene: TRBJ2-7; CDR3aa: CASSQPRTSLSEQYF; CDR3nt: TGCGCCAGCAGCCAACCTAGGACTAGCCTGAGCGAGCAGTACTTC
d_gene: -; v_gene: TRBV4-1; abundance: -; j_gene: TRBJ2-7; CDR3aa: CASSQIYPGFYEQYF; CDR3nt: TGCGCCAGCAGCCAAATCTACCCAGGATTCTACGAGCAGTACTTC
d_gene: -; v_gene: TRBV7-6; abundance: once; j_gene: TRBJ1-1; CDR3aa: CASSLEYAADTEAFF; CDR3nt: TGTGCCAGCAGCTTAGAATATGCCGCGGACACTGAAGCTTTCTTT
d_gene: -; v_gene: TRBV10-3; abundance: once; j_gene: TRBJ1-2; CDR3aa: CAISVGAVNYGYTF; CDR3nt: TGTGCCATCAGTGTGGGGGCGGTGAACTATGGCTACACCTTC
d_gene: TRBD2; v_gene: TRBV6-2/TRBV6-3; abundance: once; j_gene: TRBJ2-5; CDR3aa: CASSYGSGGLQETQYF; CDR3nt: TGTGCCAGCAGTTACGGTAGCGGGGGGCTTCAAGAGACCCAGTACTTC
d_gene: -; v_gene: TRBV5-1; abundance: -; j_gene: TRBJ1-2; CDR3aa: CASSLAGGSGGYTF; CDR3nt: TGCGCCAGCAGCTTGGCTGGAGGTTCTGGTGGCTACACCTTC
d_gene: TRBD1; v_gene: TRBV3-1/TRBV3-2; abundance: -; j_gene: TRBJ2-7; CDR3aa: CASSPYLPQGAYGYEQYF; CDR3nt: TGTGCCAGCAGCCCCTACCTCCCCCAGGGGGCATACGGCTACGAGCAGTACTTC
d_gene: TRBD2; v_gene: TRBV18; abundance: -; j_gene: TRBJ2-5; CDR3aa: CASSPGLAGVRQETQYF; CDR3nt: TGTGCCAGCTCACCCGGACTAGCGGGAGTGAGGCAAGAGACCCAGTACTTC
d_gene: -; v_gene: TRBV2; abundance: once; j_gene: TRBJ2-7; CDR3aa: CASSRQRNEQYF; CDR3nt: TGTGCCAGCAGTAGACAGCGAAACGAGCAGTACTTC
d_gene: TRBD1; v_gene: TRBV7-2; abundance: -; j_gene: TRBJ1-1; CDR3aa: CASSSAPQGSAFF; CDR3nt: TGTGCCAGCAGCTCAGCACCACAGGGGTCAGCTTTCTTT
d_gene: TRBD1; v_gene: TRBV11-2; abundance: -; j_gene: TRBJ1-5; CDR3aa: CASSFGQGAPNQPQHF; CDR3nt: TGTGCCAGCAGCTTTGGGCAGGGGGCACCCAATCAGCCCCAGCATTTT
d_gene: -; v_gene: TRBV3-1/TRBV3-2; abundance: -; j_gene: TRBJ2-6; CDR3aa: CASSQERLSGANVLTF; CDR3nt: TGTGCCAGCAGCCAAGAGCGATTGTCTGGGGCCAACGTCCTGACTTTC